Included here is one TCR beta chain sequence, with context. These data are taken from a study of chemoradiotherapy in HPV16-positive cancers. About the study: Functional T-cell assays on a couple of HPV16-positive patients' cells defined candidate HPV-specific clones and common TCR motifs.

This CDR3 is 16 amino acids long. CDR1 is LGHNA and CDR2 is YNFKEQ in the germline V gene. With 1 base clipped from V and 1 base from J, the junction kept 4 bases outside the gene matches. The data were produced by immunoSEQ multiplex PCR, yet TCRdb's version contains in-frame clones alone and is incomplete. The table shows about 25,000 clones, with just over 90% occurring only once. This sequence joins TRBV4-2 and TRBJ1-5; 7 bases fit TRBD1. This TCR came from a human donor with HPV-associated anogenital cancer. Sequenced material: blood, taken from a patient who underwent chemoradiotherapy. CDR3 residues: CASSQAGGWSNQPQHF. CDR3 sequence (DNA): TGTGCCAGCAGCCAAGCAGGGGGATGGAGCAATCAGCCCCAGCATTTT.